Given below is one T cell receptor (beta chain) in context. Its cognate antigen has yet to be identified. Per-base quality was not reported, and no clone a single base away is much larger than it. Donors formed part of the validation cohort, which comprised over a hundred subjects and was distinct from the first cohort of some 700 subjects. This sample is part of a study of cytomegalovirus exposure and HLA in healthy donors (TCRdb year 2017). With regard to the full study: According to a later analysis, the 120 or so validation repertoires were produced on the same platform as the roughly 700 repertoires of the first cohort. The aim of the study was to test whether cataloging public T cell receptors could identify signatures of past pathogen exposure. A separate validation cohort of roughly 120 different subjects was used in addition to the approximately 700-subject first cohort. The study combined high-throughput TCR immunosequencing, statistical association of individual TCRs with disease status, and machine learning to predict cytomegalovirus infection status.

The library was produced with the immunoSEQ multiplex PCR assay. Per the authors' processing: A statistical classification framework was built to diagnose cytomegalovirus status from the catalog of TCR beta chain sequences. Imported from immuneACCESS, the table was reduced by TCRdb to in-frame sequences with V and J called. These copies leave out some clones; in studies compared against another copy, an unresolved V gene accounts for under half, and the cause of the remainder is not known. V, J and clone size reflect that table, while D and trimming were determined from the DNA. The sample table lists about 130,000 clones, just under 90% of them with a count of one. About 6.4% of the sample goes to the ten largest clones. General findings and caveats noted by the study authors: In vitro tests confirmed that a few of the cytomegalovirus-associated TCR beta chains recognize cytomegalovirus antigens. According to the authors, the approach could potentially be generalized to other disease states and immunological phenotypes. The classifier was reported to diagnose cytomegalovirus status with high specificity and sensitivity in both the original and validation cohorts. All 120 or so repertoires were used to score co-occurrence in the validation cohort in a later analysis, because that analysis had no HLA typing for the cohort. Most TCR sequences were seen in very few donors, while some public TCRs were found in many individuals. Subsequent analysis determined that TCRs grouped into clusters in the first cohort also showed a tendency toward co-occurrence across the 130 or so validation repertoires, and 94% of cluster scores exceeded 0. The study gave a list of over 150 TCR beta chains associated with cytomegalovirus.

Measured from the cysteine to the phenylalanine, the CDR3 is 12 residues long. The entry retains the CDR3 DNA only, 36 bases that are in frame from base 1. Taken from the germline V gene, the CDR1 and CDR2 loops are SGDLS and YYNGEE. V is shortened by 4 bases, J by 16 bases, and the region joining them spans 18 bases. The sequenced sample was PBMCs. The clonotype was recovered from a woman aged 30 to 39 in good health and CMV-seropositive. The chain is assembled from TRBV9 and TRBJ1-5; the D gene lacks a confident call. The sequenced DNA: TGTGCCAGCAGCCCTTCGGTCTGGGGAGGACATTTT. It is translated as CASSPSVWGGHF.